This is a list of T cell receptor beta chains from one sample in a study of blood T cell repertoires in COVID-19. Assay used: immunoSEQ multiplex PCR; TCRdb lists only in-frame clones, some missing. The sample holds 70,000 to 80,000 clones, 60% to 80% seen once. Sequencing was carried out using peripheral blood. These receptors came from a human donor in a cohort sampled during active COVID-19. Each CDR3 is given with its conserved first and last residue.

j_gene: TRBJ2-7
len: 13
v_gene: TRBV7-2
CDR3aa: CASSLPGFHEQYF

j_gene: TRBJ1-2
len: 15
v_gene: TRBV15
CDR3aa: CATSRGDSGSSGYTF

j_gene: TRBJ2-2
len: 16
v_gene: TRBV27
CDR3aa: CASSPTSGGGTGELFF

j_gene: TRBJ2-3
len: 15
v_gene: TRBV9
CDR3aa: CASSVGDRRPDTQYF

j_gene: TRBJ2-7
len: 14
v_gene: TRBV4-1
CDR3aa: CASSRQATSSEQYF

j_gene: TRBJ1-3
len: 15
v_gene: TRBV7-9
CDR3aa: CASSSQGGPGNTIYF

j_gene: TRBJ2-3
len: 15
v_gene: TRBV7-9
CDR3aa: CASSAPSGVTDTQYF

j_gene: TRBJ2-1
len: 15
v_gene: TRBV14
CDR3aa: CASSQVGGSYNEQFF

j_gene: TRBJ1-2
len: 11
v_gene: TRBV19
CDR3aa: CASSRDYGYTF

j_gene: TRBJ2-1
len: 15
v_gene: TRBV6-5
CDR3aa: CASGGGRSSYNEQFF

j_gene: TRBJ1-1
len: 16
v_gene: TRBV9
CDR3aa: CASSAHSGGMNTEAFF

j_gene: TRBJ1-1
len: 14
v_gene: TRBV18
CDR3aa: CASSPHPKEGEAFF

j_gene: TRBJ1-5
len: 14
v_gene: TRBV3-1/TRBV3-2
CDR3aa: CASSQDSINQPQHF

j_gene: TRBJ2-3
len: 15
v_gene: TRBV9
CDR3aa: CASSVSQRGSDTQYF

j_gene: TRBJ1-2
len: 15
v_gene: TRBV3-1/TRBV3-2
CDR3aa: CASSRRQGSTYGYTF

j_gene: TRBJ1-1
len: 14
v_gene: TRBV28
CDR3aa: CASSLGQGWTEAFF

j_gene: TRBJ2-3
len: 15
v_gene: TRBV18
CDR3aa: CASSPAGVGTDTQYF

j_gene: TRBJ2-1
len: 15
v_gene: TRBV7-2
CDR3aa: CASSSRGLSYNEQFF

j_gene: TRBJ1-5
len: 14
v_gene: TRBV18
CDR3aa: CASSPRTDSQPQHF

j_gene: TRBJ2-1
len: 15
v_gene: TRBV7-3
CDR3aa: CASSPSRVSYNEQFF

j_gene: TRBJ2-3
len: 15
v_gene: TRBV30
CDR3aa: CAWSVRGGAGNTQYF

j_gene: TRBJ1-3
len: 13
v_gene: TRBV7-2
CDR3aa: CASSRGSGNTIYF

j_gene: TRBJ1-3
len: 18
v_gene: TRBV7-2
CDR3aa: CASSLKEGLRTAGNTIYF

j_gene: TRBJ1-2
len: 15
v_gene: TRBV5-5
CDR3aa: CASSLTGQGAWGYTF

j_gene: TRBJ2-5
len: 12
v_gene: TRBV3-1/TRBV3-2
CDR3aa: CASSQRGGTQYF

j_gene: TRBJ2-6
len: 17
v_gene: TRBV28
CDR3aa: CASSSSFDRVGANVLTF

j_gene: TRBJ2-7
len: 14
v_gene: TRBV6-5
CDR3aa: CASSLRRGPYEQYF

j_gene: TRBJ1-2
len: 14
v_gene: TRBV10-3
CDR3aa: CAISEVERIYGYTF

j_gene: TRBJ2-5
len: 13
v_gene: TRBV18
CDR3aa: CASSPTGDETQYF

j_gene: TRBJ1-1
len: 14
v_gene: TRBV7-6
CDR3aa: CASSIGGGSTEAFF

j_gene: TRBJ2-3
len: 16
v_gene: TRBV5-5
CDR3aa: CASSLRTSGITDTQYF

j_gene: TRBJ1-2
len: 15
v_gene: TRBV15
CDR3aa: CATSRGPDSLYGYTF

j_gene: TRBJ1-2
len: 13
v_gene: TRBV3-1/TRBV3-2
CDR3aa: CASSPSHGGGYTF

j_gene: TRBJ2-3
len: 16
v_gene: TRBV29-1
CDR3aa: CSVEDTALEGTDTQYF

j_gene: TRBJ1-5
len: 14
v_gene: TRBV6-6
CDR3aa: CASSGTREGQPQHF

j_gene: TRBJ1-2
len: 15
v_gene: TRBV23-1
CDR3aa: CASSRCCRGANGYTF

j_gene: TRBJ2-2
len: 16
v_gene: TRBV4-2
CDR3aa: CASSQDVNRWTGELFF

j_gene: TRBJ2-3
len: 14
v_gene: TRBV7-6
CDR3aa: CASSTPSGRDTQYF

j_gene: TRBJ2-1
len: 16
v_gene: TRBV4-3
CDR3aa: CASSQTLAGGHNEQFF

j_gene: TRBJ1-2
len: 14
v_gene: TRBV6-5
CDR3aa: CASSAGGAVNGYTF

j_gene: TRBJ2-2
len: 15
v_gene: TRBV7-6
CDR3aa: CASSSGQGRTGELFF